This T cell receptor beta chain derives from a study of beta chain features in type 1 diabetes. The authors took one heparinised blood draw, averaging around 120 mL, from each donor. Each population that was sorted was more than 95% pure. Broader study findings: Patients' naive, central memory and Treg TCRB repertoires seemed closer to one another than those of healthy donors. Whether HLA type affects TCRB rearrangement stayed undetermined in the present work. Type 1 diabetes patients showed a moderate but significant shortening of TCRB CDR3s in all four CD4+ subsets.

On this clone itself: What it binds is unknown.

Expressed TCRB transcripts were sequenced after all isolated RNA was converted to cDNA. Method: immunoSEQ multiplex PCR; TCRdb's copy keeps in-frame clones and lacks some. The top ten hold around 0.018% of the sample, which has a few hundred thousand clones, under 13% seen once. Germline-derived CDR1 and CDR2 are LGHNA and YSLEER. The CDR3 is 16 amino acids. The V and J ends lost 0 bases and 4 bases, in that order; junction bases with no gene match: 7. The sequenced sample consisted of naive CD4+ T cells from blood. This clonotype originated in a man aged 25 to 45 with type 1 diabetes. V usage is TRBV4-3 and J usage is TRBJ2-5; TRBD2 matches at 8 bases. In DNA, the CDR3 is TGCGCCAGCAGCCAAGATCTTGGTAGCGGGGCAGAGACCCAGTACTTC. Translation gives CASSQDLGSGAETQYF.